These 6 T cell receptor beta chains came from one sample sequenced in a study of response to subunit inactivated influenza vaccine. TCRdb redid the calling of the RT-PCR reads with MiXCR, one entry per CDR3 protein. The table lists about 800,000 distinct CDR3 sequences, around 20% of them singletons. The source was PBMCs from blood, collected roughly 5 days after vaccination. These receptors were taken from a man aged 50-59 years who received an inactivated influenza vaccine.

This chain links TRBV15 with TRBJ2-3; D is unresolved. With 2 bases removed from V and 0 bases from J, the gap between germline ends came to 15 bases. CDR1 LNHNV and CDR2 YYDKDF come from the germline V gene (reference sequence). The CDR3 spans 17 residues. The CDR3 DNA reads TGTGCCACCAGCAGACCCGGTCTGTTAACTAGCACAGATACGCAGTATTTT. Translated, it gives CATSRPGLLTSTDTQYF.

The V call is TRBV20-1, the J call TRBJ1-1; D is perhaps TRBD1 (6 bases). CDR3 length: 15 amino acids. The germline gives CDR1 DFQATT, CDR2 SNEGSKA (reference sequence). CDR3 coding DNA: TGCAGGGGGGCACCGGGCGGTTTCATGAACACTGAAGCTTTCTTT. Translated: CRGAPGGFMNTEAFF.

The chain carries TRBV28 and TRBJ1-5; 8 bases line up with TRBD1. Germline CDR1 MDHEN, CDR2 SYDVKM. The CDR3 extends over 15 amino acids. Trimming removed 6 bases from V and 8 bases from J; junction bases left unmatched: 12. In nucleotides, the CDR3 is TGTGCCAGCAGACAAGGGGACAGGAGCGGGGAGCCCCAGCATTTT. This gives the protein CASRQGDRSGEPQHF.

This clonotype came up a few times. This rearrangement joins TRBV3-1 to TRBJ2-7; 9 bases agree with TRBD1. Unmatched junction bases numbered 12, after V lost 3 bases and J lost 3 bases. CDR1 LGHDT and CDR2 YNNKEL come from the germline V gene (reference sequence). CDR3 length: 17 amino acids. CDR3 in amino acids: CASSQTWTGAIGYEQYF. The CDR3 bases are TGTGCCAGCAGCCAGACCTGGACAGGGGCTATTGGCTACGAGCAGTACTTC.

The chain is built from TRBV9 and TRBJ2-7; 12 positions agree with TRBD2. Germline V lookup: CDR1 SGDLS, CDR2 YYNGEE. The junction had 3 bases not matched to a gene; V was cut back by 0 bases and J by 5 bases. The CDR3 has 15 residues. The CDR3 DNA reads TGTGCCAGCAGCGTAGCTAGCGGGGGGGCCGACGAGCAGTACTTC. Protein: CASSVASGGADEQYF.

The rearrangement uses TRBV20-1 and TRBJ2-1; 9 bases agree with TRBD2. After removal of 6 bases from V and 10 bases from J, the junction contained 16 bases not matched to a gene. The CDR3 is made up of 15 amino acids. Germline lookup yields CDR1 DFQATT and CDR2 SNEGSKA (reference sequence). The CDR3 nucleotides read TGCAGTGCCGACTCCGGGGCTAGCGGGATTAGCGAGCAGTTCTTC. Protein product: CSADSGASGISEQFF.